This T cell receptor (beta chain) was obtained from a study of CD8 T cells in Susac syndrome. cDNA came from approximately 0.5 to 1 ug RNA primed by random hexamers. One entry per CDR3 protein results from TCRdb running MiXCR on the immunoSEQ multiplex PCR reads. Of approximately 220,000 distinct CDR3 sequences in the sample, 95% were seen once. With 6 bases removed from V and 3 bases from J, the gap between germline ends came to 16 bases. The CDR3 is made up of 15 amino acids. Sequencing was performed on CD4+ T cells from PBMCs. V gene TRBV12-3 or TRBV12-4 combines with J gene TRBJ2-3; the D gene is possibly TRBD1 (5 bases). The receptor was derived from a human donor with multiple sclerosis. The CDR3 nucleotides read TGTGCCAGCAGCGGCCTGGGGCAATGGACAGATACGCAGTATTTT. Amino acids: CASSGLGQWTDTQYF.